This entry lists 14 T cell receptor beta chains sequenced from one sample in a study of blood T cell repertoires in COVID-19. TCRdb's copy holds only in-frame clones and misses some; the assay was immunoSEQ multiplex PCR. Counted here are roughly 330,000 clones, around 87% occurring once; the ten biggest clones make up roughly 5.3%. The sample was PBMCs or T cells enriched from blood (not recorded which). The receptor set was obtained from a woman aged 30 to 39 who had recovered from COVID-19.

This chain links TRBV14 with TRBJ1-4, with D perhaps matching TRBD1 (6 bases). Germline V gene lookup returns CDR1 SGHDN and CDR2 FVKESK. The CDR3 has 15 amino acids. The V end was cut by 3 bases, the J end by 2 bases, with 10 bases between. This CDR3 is CASSHLTGTNEKLFF. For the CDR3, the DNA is TGTGCCAGCAGCCACCTGACAGGCACTAATGAAAAACTGTTTTTT.

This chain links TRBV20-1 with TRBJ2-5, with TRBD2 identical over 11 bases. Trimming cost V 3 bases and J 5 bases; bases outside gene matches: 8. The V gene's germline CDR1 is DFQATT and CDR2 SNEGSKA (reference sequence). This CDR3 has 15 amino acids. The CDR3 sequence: CSASSPSGGSETQYF. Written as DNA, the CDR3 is TGCAGTGCTAGTTCGCCTAGCGGGGGGTCGGAGACCCAGTACTTC.

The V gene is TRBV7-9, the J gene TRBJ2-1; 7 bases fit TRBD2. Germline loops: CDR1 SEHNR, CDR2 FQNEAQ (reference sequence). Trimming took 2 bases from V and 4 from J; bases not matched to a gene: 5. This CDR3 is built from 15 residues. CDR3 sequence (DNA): TGTGCCAGCAGCTTACTAGCGGCGGAATACAATGAGCAGTTCTTC. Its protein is CASSLLAAEYNEQFF.

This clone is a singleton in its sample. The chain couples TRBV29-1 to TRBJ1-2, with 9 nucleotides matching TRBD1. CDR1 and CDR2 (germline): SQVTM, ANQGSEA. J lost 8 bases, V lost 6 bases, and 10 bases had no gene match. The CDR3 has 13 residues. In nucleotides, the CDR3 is TGCAGCGTCCCAGACCGGACAGGGGACGGCTACACCTTC. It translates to CSVPDRTGDGYTF.

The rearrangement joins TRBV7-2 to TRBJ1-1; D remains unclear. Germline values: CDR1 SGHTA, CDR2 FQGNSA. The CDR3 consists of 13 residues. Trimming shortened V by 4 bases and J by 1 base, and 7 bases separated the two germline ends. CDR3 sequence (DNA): TGTGCCAGCAGCTATACACGGAACACTGAAGCTTTCTTT. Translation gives CASSYTRNTEAFF.

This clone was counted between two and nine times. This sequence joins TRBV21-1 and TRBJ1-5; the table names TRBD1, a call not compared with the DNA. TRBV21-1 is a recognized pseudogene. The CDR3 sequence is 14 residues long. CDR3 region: CASTTGGTNQPQHF. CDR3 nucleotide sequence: TGTGCCAGCACCACAGGGGGTACCAATCAGCCCCAGCATTTT.

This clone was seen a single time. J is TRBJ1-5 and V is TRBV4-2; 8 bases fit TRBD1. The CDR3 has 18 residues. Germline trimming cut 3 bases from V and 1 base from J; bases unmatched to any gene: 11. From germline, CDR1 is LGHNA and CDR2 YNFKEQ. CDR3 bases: TGTGCCAGCAGCCATAGACAGGGGCCGGGGGGAAGCAATCAGCCCCAGCATTTT. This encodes CASSHRQGPGGSNQPQHF.

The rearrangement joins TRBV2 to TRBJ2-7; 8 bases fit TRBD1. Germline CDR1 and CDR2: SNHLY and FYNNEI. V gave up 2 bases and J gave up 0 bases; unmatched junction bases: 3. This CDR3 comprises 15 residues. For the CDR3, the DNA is TGTGCCAGCAGTGAACAGACAGGGGACTCCTACGAGCAGTACTTC. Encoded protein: CASSEQTGDSYEQYF.

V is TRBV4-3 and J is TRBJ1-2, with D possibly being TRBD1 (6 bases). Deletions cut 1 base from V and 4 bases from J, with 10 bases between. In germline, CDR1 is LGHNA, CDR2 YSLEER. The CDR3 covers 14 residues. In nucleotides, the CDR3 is TGCGCCAGCAGCCAAGCAGGGGATCCCTATGGCTACACCTTC. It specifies CASSQAGDPYGYTF.

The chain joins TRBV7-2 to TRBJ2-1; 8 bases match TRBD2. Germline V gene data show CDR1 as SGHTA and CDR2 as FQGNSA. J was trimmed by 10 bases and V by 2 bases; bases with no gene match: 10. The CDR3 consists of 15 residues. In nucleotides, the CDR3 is TGTGCCAGCAGCTTAAGCGGGGGCACCTCGCGGGAGCAGTTCTTC. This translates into CASSLSGGTSREQFF.

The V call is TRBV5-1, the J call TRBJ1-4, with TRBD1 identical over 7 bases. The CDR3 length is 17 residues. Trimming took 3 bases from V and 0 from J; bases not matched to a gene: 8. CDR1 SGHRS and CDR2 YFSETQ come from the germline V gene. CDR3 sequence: CASSWSDRVPTNEKLFF. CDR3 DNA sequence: TGCGCCAGCAGCTGGAGCGACAGGGTCCCAACTAATGAAAAACTGTTTTTT.

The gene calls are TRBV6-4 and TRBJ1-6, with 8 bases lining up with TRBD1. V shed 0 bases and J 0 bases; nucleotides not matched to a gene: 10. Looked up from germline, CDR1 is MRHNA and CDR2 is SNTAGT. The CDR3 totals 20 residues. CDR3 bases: TGTGCCAGCAGTGACTCCCTGGGACAGGTTCGTAGCTCCTATAATTCACCCCTCCACTTT. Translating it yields CASSDSLGQVRSSYNSPLHF.

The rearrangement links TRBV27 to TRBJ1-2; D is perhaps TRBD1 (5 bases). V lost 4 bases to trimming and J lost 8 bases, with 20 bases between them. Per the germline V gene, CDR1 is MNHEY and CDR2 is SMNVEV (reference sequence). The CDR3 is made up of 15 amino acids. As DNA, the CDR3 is TGTGCCAGCAGTTCACTGATCTCCTCAGGGAACGGCTACACCTTC. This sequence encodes CASSSLISSGNGYTF.

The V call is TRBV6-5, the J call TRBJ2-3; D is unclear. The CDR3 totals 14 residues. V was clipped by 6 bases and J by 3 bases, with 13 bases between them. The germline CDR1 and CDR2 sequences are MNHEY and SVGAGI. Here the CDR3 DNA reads TGTGCCAGCAGCCCAACGCGTAAGACAGATACGCAGTATTTT. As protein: CASSPTRKTDTQYF.